This T cell receptor beta chain was sequenced in a study of graft-versus-host responses after intestinal transplantation. As concerns this clone: What it binds is not known.

TCRdb's table, derived via immunoSEQ multiplex PCR, lists solely in-frame clones and lacks some. Of over 120,000 clones in the sample, over 90% are singletons; the top ten hold 0.15% to 0.2%. Germline lookup yields CDR1 MNHEY and CDR2 SMNVEV (reference sequence). V was clipped by 7 bases and J by 1 base, with 14 bases between them. The CDR3 totals 15 residues. The rearrangement links TRBV27 to TRBJ1-3, with unresolved D. The starting material was unstimulated CD4+ T cells sorted from spleen or lymph node cells, obtained before intestinal transplant. The origin of this receptor is a human donor who received an intestinal transplant. CDR3 protein: CASTDLTGSGNTIYF. CDR3 coding DNA: TGTGCCAGCACCGACCTGACGGGTTCTGGAAACACCATATATTTT.